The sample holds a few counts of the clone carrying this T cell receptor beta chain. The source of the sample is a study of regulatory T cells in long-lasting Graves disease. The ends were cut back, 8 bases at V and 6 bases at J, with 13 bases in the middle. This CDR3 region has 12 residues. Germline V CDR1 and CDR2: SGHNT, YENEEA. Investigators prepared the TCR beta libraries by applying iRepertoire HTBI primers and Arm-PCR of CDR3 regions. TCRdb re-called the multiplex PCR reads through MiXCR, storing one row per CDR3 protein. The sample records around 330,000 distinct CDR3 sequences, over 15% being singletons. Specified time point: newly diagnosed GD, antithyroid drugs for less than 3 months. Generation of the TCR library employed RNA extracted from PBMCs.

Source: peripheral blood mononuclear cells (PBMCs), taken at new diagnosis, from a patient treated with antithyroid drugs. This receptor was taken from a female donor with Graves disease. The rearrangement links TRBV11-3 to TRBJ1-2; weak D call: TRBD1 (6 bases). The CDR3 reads CASQAGENGYTF. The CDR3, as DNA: TGTGCCAGCCAAGCAGGGGAAAATGGCTACACCTTC.